This record covers a single TCR beta chain. Its antigen is currently unknown. The entry originates in a study of post-analysis software for immune sequencing data. Study-wide results and caveats: Significantly lower normalized Chao1 diversity was found in patients with multiple sclerosis relative to controls.

Unique molecular identifiers featured in each of the TCR beta cDNA libraries. TCRdb reprocessed the PCR reads via MiXCR and lists one record per CDR3 protein. This table holds more than 500,000 distinct CDR3 sequences, less than 40% found once. Sequences were obtained from blood. The source is a girl between 2 and 17 years old with multiple sclerosis.

The CDR3 protein is CSATIPGQPHTDTQYF. DNA of the CDR3: TGCAGTGCTACCATACCGGGACAGCCCCACACAGATACGCAGTATTTT. V and J are TRBV20-1 and TRBJ2-3; TRBD1 aligns across 7 bases. There are 16 residues in the CDR3. V lost 4 bases, J lost 2 bases, and 12 bases stayed unmatched. Germline lookup yields CDR1 DFQATT and CDR2 SNEGSKA (reference sequence).